This TCR beta chain was obtained from a study of post-analysis software for immune sequencing data. About this clonotype: Its antigen remains unidentified.

Study-level findings and limits: A handful of TRBV segments, including TRBV5-6, TRBV5-1 and TRBV20-1, were more frequent in patients than controls. F measure clustering grouped samples strongly by preparation batch.

Unique-molecular-identifier-tagged TCR beta cDNA libraries were used. TCRdb re-derived calls from the PCR reads in MiXCR, one entry per CDR3 protein. This sample has about 800,000 distinct CDR3 sequences, with 25% to 30% found just once. The V and J ends lost 7 bases and 7 bases respectively, with 26 bases between them. The CDR3 runs 17 residues. Germline V lookup: CDR1 MNHNY, CDR2 SVGAGI (reference sequence). The gene calls are TRBV6-6 and TRBJ2-1, with D possibly TRBD2 on 6 matching bases. The receptor was derived from a girl aged 10-17 years with multiple sclerosis. The specimen sequenced was blood. The CDR3 bases are TGTGCCAGCAACCGGGGATTAGCGGCGGGGAAGAGGAATGAGCAGTTCTTC. Amino acids: CASNRGLAAGKRNEQFF.